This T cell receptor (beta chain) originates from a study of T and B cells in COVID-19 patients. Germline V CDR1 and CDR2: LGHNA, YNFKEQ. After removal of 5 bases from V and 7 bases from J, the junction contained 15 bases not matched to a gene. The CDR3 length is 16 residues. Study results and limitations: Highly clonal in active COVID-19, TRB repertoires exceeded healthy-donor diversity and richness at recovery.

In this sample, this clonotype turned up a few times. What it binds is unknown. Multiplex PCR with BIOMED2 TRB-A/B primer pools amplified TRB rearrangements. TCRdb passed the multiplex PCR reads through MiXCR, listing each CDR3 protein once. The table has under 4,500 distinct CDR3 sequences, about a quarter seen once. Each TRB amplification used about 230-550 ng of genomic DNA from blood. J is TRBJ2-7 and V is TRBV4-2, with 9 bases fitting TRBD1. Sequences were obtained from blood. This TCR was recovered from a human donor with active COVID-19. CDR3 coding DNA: TGTGCCAGCAGCTATGCAACGGGACAGGGACTGAGAGAGCAGTACTTC. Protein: CASSYATGQGLREQYF.